This T cell receptor beta chain was sequenced during a study of cytomegalovirus exposure and HLA in healthy donors. Study information: Clustering assigned about 79% of the roughly 420 genotyped donors to the Caucasian-associated ancestry cluster. Study observations and caveats: Accurate prediction of most subjects' HLA-A and HLA-B alleles from TCR beta sequences was reported. Most TCR sequences showed up rarely, but some public TCRs showed up in many donors. Owing to their indistinguishability, certain V segments, notably TRBV6-2 and TRBV6-3, were excluded.

There are a few counts of this clone. The antigen remains undetermined. The primer mix had 60 Vbeta and 13 Jbeta primers. Assay used: immunoSEQ multiplex PCR; TCRdb lists only in-frame clones, some missing. The sample lists more than 100,000 clones, about 16% seen once, with roughly 2% in the top ten. The CDR3 is made up of 16 amino acids. Unmatched junction bases numbered 9, after V lost 6 bases and J lost 0 bases. CDR1 and CDR2 (germline): MDHEN, SYDVKM. Sequenced: PBMCs. The V gene is TRBV28, the J gene TRBJ1-1, with 8 bases that match TRBD1. This TCR was recovered from a woman between 18 and 29 years old in good health and CMV-seronegative. The CDR3 coding sequence is TGTGCCAGCAGAGTTCGACAGGGGAACTTGAACACTGAAGCTTTCTTT. This gives the protein CASRVRQGNLNTEAFF.